This TCR beta chain is drawn from a study of shared clonotypes between healthy human individuals. Study information: Every donor yielded three CD4 naive, three CD4 memory, two CD8 naive and one CD8 memory plate.

With respect to this clone: Antigen specificity is unknown.

Overall study results and limits: Clonotypes which were not shared had lower generation probabilities than clonotypes that all four donors shared. The study found roughly 5% of naive CD4 clonotypes shared across several donors.

The J segment lost 5 bases and the V segment lost 1 base, leaving 3 bases of the junction unmatched. Germline values: CDR1 SGHVS, CDR2 FQNEAQ. The length of the CDR3 is 15 residues. Sequencing was performed with immunoSEQ multiplex PCR; in TCRdb, only in-frame clones are kept and a portion is missing. The sample lists 2.5 million or so clones, 85% to 95% occurring once. The specimen was naive CD4+ T cells sorted from blood. Subset defined: CD45RA+ positively selected. The clonotype comes from a man aged 18-30 years in good health. The genes are TRBV7-8 and TRBJ1-5; 9 bases agree with TRBD1. The CDR3 DNA reads TGTGCCAGCAGCTTAGGCGGACAGGGGTATCAGCCCCAGCATTTT. This codes for CASSLGGQGYQPQHF.